The clone carrying this TCR beta chain is medium-sized within its sample. Its antigen is unknown. Looked up from germline, CDR1 is MNHEY and CDR2 is SMNVEV (reference sequence). CDR3 size: 17 residues. With 3 bases clipped from V and 4 bases from J, the junction kept 8 bases outside the gene matches. In the study's own analysis: Between-group CDR3 differences, defined by clinicopathological status, yielded a distant-metastasis classifier for papillary thyroid cancer. Using MiXCR, TCRdb reanalyzed the PCR reads. TCRdb assigned the V and J calls; the authors' analysis was not used. The sample has around 36,000 clones, about 29% seen once; the top ten hold less than 9.5%. This sample is part of a study of metastatic and nonmetastatic thyroid tumors. The overall study: Across blood and tumor or nodule tissue, repertoires from malignant and benign thyroid patients were compared with one another. Points from the study as a whole: In both blood and tumor samples, TCR beta diversity was reported significantly higher for malignant than benign nodules.

Ahead of thyroid surgery, no patient had received treatment of any kind. The TCR originated in a female donor with papillary thyroid cancer or a benign thyroid nodule (not recorded which). Some clones in this sample may be carry-over from other donors' samples. The chain carries TRBV27 and TRBJ2-3; 12 nucleotides match TRBD2. Sequencing was done on a sample of blood. DNA for the CDR3: TGTGCCAGCAGTTTGTTTAGTCTAGCGGGAGGGGCAGATACGCAGTATTTT. Amino acid sequence: CASSLFSLAGGADTQYF.